These T cell receptor beta chains were read from a single sample in a study of blood T cell repertoires in COVID-19. Here immunoSEQ multiplex PCR was the method, and the copy in TCRdb shows in-frame clones only, minus some. The sample shows more than 85,000 clones, around 85% of them seen only once. Material for sequencing was PBMCs or T cells enriched from blood (not recorded which). The receptors originated from a woman in her fifties or sixties who had recovered from COVID-19. Both conserved end residues are part of each CDR3. D genes are given only for firm matches. Clone size is stated in some rows and not others, as once, few, many or a class when expanded.

>TRBV7-6|-|TRBJ2-7|-
CASSPRQAYEQYF
TGTGCCAGCAGCCCCCGGCAGGCGTACGAGCAGTACTTC
>TRBV11-2|-|TRBJ2-2|-
CASSPGHRNTGELFF
TGTGCCAGCAGCCCGGGACACAGGAACACCGGGGAGCTGTTTTTT
>TRBV18|once|TRBJ2-5|TRBD1
CASSPGTGNQETQYF
TGTGCCAGCTCACCAGGGACAGGGAATCAAGAGACCCAGTACTTC
>TRBV6-5|-|TRBJ1-2|TRBD1
CASSRDRGNYGYTF
TGTGCCAGCTCCCGGGACAGGGGCAACTATGGCTACACCTTC
>TRBV19|few|TRBJ2-1|TRBD1
CASSIDLGDSNEQFF
TGTGCCAGTAGTATAGATCTAGGGGACAGCAATGAGCAGTTCTTC
>TRBV28|-|TRBJ1-3|-
CASSLSGGSGNTIYF
TGTGCCAGCAGTTTATCCGGGGGGTCTGGAAACACCATATATTTT
>TRBV2|-|TRBJ2-7|-
CASISYQSYEQYF
TGTGCCAGCATCTCTTACCAGTCCTACGAGCAGTACTTC
>TRBV11-2|-|TRBJ1-1|-
CASSPGQKNTEAFF
TGTGCCAGCAGCCCGGGTCAGAAAAACACTGAAGCTTTCTTT
>TRBV25-1|-|TRBJ1-4|-
CASSERGRGNEKLFF
TGTGCCAGCAGTGAACGTGGCAGGGGCAACGAAAAACTGTTTTTT
>TRBV25-1|-|TRBJ2-7|-
CASSGTTRSSYEQYF
TGTGCCAGCAGTGGGACCACTAGGAGCTCCTACGAGCAGTACTTC
>TRBV6-5|once|TRBJ2-3|-
CASTIYDTQYF
TGTGCCAGTACTATCTACGATACGCAGTATTTT
>TRBV3-1/TRBV3-2|-|TRBJ2-7|TRBD2
CASSRLVGGGIGDEQYF
TGTGCCAGCAGCCGTCTTGTCGGGGGGGGAATTGGGGACGAGCAGTACTTC
>TRBV3-1/TRBV3-2|-|TRBJ2-2|TRBD1
CASSQVVTGFTGELFF
TGTGCCAGCAGCCAAGTGGTGACAGGGTTCACCGGGGAGCTGTTTTTT
>TRBV2|once|TRBJ2-1|TRBD2
CASSRAGVAYNEQFF
TGTGCCAGCAGCAGAGCGGGAGTCGCCTACAATGAGCAGTTCTTC
>TRBV28|-|TRBJ1-4|TRBD1
CASLGQSNEKLFF
TGTGCCAGCCTGGGACAGAGTAATGAAAAACTGTTTTTT
>TRBV11-2|-|TRBJ1-1|-
CASSLSTGNTEAFF
TGTGCCAGCAGCTTATCCACAGGGAACACTGAAGCTTTCTTT
>TRBV4-1|-|TRBJ2-7|-
CASSQDQDDRRYF
TGCGCCAGCAGCCAAGATCAAGATGACAGAAGGTACTTC
>TRBV27|-|TRBJ2-2|TRBD1
CASSRTGAAGELFF
TGTGCCAGCAGTAGGACAGGGGCCGCCGGGGAGCTGTTTTTT
>TRBV2|few|TRBJ2-7|TRBD1
CASSVWQGALPEDEQYF
TGTGCCAGCAGTGTTTGGCAGGGGGCACTCCCGGAGGACGAGCAGTACTTC
>TRBV4-1|-|TRBJ2-1|-
CASSQVSSYSYNEQFF
TGCGCCAGCAGCCAAGTTAGTAGTTACTCCTACAATGAGCAGTTCTTC
>TRBV6-1|-|TRBJ1-2|-
CASRAGGDYGYTF
TGTGCCAGCAGAGCAGGAGGGGACTATGGCTACACCTTC
>TRBV28|-|TRBJ1-2|TRBD1
CASASGQTYGYTF
TGTGCCAGCGCCTCGGGACAGACGTATGGCTACACCTTC
>TRBV7-8|-|TRBJ1-5|-
CASSLEGTYSNQPQHF
TGTGCCAGCAGCTTAGAAGGGACATATAGCAATCAGCCCCAGCATTTT
>TRBV7-3|-|TRBJ2-1|-
CASSPGLNLGNEQFF
TGTGCCAGCAGTCCTGGACTCAATCTTGGCAATGAGCAGTTCTTC
>TRBV2|-|TRBJ1-4|TRBD1
CASRPGQAINEKLFF
TGTGCCAGCAGACCCGGACAGGCGATAAATGAAAAACTGTTTTTT
>TRBV5-4|few|TRBJ1-1|-
CASSLLLNTEAFF
TGTGCCAGCAGCTTGCTCCTAAACACTGAAGCTTTCTTT
>TRBV10-2|-|TRBJ2-3|-
CASSESWARTDTQYF
TGCGCCAGCAGTGAGTCATGGGCCCGCACAGATACGCAGTATTTT
>TRBV27|-|TRBJ1-5|-
CASSLGGAGNQPQHF
TGTGCCAGCAGTTTAGGGGGGGCTGGCAATCAGCCCCAGCATTTT
>TRBV25-1|-|TRBJ2-1|TRBD2
CASSGGPAGGSSYNEQFF
TGTGCCAGCAGTGGGGGCCCAGCGGGAGGGAGCTCCTACAATGAGCAGTTCTTC
>TRBV11-2|few|TRBJ2-7|-
CASSLLRKGEGEQYF
TGTGCCAGCAGCTTACTCCGTAAGGGCGAGGGCGAGCAGTACTTC
>TRBV12-3/TRBV12-4|-|TRBJ2-3|TRBD1
CASTPRPGQASSF
TGTGCCAGCACCCCCCGACCGGGACAGGCGAGCTCTTTT
>TRBV10-3|-|TRBJ2-3|TRBD2
CAISERGRAEDTQYF
TGTGCCATCAGTGAGCGCGGGAGGGCCGAAGATACGCAGTATTTT
>TRBV5-4|-|TRBJ2-2|TRBD2
CASSRPGLRAGELFF
TGTGCCAGCAGCCGACCGGGACTAAGGGCCGGGGAGCTGTTTTTT
>TRBV19|-|TRBJ2-7|TRBD1
CASSPDRRLYEQYF
TGTGCCAGTAGTCCGGACAGGAGGCTCTACGAGCAGTACTTC
>TRBV2|-|TRBJ2-2|-
CASSADSWNTGELFF
TGTGCCAGCAGTGCCGACAGTTGGAACACCGGGGAGCTGTTTTTT
>TRBV11-2|-|TRBJ2-5|-
CASSLGVSRQQTKETQYF
TGTGCCAGCAGCTTAGGCGTCTCTCGACAGCAAACCAAAGAGACCCAGTACTTC
>TRBV7-8|-|TRBJ1-4|-
CASSLASTNEKLFF
TGTGCCAGCAGCTTAGCGTCGACTAATGAAAAACTGTTTTTT
>TRBV11-2|once|TRBJ1-4|-
CASSLVGRTNEKLFF
TGTGCCAGCAGCTTAGTGGGGAGAACTAATGAAAAACTGTTTTTT
>TRBV27|-|TRBJ2-1|TRBD2
CASRIRAGFYEQFF
TGTGCCAGCAGAATCAGAGCGGGGTTCTATGAGCAGTTCTTC
>TRBV27|-|TRBJ1-1|-
CASSLYTGRMNTEAFF
TGTGCCAGCAGTTTATACACAGGTAGAATGAACACTGAAGCTTTCTTT
>TRBV28|-|TRBJ1-3|TRBD1
CASNAPDRGVGTIYF
TGTGCCAGCAACGCACCTGACAGGGGTGTAGGCACCATATATTTT
>TRBV5-4|-|TRBJ1-1|-
CASSPRGGDTEAFF
TGTGCCAGCAGCCCCAGGGGAGGGGACACTGAAGCTTTCTTT
>TRBV4-1|many|TRBJ2-2|-
CASSQEGTGPGVRELFF
TGCGCCAGCAGCCAAGAAGGGACGGGCCCGGGGGTGCGGGAGCTGTTTTTT
>TRBV5-1|-|TRBJ2-7|-
CASSLRGGEASEQYF
TGCGCCAGCAGCTTGAGGGGGGGGGAGGCGAGCGAGCAGTACTTC
>TRBV28|-|TRBJ1-1|-
CASSLPTGWGTEAFF
TGTGCCAGCAGTCTCCCGACAGGCTGGGGCACTGAAGCTTTCTTT
>TRBV6-2/TRBV6-3|-|TRBJ1-6|-
CASSTGQSYNSPLHF
TGTGCCAGCAGTACTGGACAGAGCTATAATTCACCCCTCCACTTT
>TRBV5-6|-|TRBJ1-5|-
CASSVGMDGQPQHF
TGTGCCAGCAGCGTCGGGATGGACGGTCAGCCCCAGCATTTT
>TRBV11-1|-|TRBJ1-1|TRBD1
CASSQTGTDTEAFF
TGTGCCAGCAGCCAGACAGGGACCGACACTGAAGCTTTCTTT
>TRBV10-1|-|TRBJ2-1|TRBD2
CASSPGTSGDHEQFF
TGCGCCAGCAGCCCCGGGACTAGCGGGGACCATGAGCAGTTCTTC
>TRBV6-5|-|TRBJ2-7|TRBD1
CASSKIRDRVYEQYF
TGTGCCAGCAGTAAGATCCGGGACAGGGTCTACGAGCAGTACTTC
>TRBV28|-|TRBJ2-5|-
CASSFPAAQPQETQYF
TGTGCCAGCAGTTTTCCAGCGGCCCAACCTCAAGAGACCCAGTACTTC
>TRBV19|-|TRBJ1-2|-
CASSGRPGGAFGYTF
TGTGCCAGTAGTGGCAGGCCGGGGGGGGCCTTTGGCTACACCTTC
>TRBV2|few|TRBJ1-1|-
CASSEAGVDTEAFF
TGTGCCAGCAGTGAAGCAGGGGTAGACACTGAAGCTTTCTTT
>TRBV28|-|TRBJ2-7|-
CASSLVSPYEQYF
TGTGCCAGCAGTTTGGTCAGTCCCTACGAGCAGTACTTC
>TRBV28|-|TRBJ1-2|-
CASSEFKGNYGYTF
TGTGCCAGCAGTGAATTCAAGGGGAACTATGGCTACACCTTC
>TRBV28|-|TRBJ1-1|TRBD1
CASSASGGTEAFF
TGTGCCAGCAGTGCCTCAGGGGGGACTGAAGCTTTCTTT